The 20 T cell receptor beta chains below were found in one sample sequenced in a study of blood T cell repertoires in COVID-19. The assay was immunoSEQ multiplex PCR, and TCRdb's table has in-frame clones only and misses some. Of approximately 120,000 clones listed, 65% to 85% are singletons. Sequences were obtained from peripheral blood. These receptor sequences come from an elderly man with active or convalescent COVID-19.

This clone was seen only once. CDR3 DNA sequence: TGTGCCAGCAGACAGGGGAGTGGGTACGAGCAGTACTTC. This codes for CASRQGSGYEQYF. This sequence joins TRBV3-1 (or the pseudogene TRBV3-2) and TRBJ2-7; 7 nucleotides match TRBD1. Unmatched junction bases numbered 6, after V lost 6 bases and J lost 4 bases. There are 13 residues in the CDR3. The germline V gene has CDR1 LGHDT and CDR2 YNNKEL (reference sequence).

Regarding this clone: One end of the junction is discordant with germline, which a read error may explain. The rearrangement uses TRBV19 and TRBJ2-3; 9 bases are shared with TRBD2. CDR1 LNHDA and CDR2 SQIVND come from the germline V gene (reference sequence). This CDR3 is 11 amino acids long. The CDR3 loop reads CASSMAGGLHF. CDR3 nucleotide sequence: TGTGCCAGTAGTATGGCGGGGGGGCTACATTTT.

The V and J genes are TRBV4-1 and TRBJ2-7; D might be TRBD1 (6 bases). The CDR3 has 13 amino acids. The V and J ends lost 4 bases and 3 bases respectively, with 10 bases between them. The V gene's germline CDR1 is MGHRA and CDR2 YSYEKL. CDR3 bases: TGCGCCAGCAGCCTCCGGGACAACTACGAGCAGTACTTC. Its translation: CASSLRDNYEQYF.

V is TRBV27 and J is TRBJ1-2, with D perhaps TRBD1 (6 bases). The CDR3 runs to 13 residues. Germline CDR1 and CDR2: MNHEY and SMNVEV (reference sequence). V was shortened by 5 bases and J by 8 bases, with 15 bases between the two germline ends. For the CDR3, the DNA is TGTGCCAGCAGTATGGGGGGGCGATACGGCTACACCTTC. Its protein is CASSMGGRYGYTF.

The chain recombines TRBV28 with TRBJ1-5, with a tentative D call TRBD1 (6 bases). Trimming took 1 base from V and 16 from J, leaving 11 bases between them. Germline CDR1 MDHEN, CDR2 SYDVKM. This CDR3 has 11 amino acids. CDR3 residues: CASSLSGAEHF. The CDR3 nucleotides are TGTGCCAGCAGTTTATCAGGGGCGGAACATTTT. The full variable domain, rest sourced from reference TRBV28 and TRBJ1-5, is DVKVTQSSRYLVKRTGEKVFLECVQDMDHENMFWYRQDPGLGLRLIYFSYDVKMKEKGDIPEGYSVSREKKERFSLILESASTNQTSMYLCASSLSGAEHFGDGTRLSIL.

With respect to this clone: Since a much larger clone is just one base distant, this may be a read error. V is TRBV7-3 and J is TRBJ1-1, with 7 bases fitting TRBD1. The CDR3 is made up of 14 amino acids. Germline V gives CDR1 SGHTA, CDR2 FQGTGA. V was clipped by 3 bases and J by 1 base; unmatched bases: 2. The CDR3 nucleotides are TGTGCCAGCAGCTTGGCAGGGGGGAACACTGAAGCTTTCTTT. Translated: CASSLAGGNTEAFF.

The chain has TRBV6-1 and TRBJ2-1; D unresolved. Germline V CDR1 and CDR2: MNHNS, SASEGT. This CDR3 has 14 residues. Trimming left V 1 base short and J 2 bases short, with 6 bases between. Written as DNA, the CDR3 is TGTGCCAGCAGTGAAGGGCTAGCCTACAATGAGCAGTTCTTC. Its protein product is CASSEGLAYNEQFF.

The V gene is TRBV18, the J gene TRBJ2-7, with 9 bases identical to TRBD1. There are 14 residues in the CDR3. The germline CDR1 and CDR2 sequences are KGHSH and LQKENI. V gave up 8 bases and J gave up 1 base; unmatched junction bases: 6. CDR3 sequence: CASAFGQGSYEQYF. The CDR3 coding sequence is TGTGCCAGCGCTTTTGGACAGGGGTCCTACGAGCAGTACTTC.

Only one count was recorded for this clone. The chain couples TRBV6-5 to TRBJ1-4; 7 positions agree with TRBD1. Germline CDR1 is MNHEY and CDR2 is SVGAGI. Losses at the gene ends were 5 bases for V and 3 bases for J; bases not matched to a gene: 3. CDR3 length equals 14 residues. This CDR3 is CASSRGQSNEKLFF. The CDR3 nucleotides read TGTGCCAGCAGTAGGGGACAGTCTAATGAAAAACTGTTTTTT.

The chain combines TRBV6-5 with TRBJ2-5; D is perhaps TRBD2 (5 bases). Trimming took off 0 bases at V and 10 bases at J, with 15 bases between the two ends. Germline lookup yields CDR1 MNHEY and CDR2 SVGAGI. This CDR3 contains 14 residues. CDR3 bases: TGTGCCAGCAGTTACTCGGGCGTCCAAGGAGGCCAGTACTTC. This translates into CASSYSGVQGGQYF.

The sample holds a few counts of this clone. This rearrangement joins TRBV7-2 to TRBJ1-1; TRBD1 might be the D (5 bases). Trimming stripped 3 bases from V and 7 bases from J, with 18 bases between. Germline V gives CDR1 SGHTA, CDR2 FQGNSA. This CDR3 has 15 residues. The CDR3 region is CASSFQFRQPYEAFF. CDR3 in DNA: TGTGCCAGCAGCTTTCAGTTTCGACAGCCCTATGAAGCTTTCTTT.

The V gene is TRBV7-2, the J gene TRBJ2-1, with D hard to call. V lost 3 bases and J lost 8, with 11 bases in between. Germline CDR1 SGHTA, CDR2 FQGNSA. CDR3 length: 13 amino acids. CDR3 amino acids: CASSFDPEDEQFF. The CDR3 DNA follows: TGTGCCAGCAGCTTTGACCCCGAGGATGAGCAGTTCTTC.

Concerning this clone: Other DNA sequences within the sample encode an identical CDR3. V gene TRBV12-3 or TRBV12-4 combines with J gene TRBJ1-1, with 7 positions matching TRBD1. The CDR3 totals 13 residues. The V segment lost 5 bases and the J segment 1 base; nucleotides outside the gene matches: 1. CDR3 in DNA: TGTGCCAGCAGTCGGACAGGGAACACTGAAGCTTTCTTT. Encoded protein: CASSRTGNTEAFF.

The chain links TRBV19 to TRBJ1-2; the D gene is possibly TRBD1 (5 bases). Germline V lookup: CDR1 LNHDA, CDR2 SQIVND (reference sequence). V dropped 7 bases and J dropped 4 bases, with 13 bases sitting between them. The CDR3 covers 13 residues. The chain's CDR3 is CASKPGLLYGYTF. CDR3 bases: TGTGCCAGTAAACCGGGACTCCTCTATGGCTACACCTTC.

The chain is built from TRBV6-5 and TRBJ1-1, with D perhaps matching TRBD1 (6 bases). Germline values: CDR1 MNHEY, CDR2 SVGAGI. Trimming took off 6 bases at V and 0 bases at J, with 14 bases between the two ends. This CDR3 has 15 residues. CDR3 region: CASRRADSLNTEAFF. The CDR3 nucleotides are TGTGCCAGCAGGAGAGCGGACAGCTTGAACACTGAAGCTTTCTTT.

The CDR3 sequence is CAWSVIQALEQYF. The CDR3 coding sequence is TGTGCCTGGAGTGTAATACAGGCCCTCGAGCAGTACTTC. The chain links TRBV30 to TRBJ2-7; a possible D gene is TRBD1 (5 bases). Germline CDR1 is GTSNPN and CDR2 is SVGIG (reference sequence). The length of the CDR3 is 13 residues. V lost 0 bases and J lost 6, with 12 bases in between.

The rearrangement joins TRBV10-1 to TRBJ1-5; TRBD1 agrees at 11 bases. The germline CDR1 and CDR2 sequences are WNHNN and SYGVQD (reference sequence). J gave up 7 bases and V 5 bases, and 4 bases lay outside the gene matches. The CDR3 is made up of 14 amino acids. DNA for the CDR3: TGCGCCAGCAGTCGGACAGGGGGCTTGCAGCCCCAGCATTTT. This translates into CASSRTGGLQPQHF.

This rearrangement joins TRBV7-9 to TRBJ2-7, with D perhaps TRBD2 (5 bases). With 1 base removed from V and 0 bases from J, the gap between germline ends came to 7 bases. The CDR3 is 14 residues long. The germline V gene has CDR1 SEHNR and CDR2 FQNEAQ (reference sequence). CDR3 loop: CASSLGESSYEQYF. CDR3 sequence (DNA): TGTGCCAGCAGCTTAGGGGAGAGCTCCTACGAGCAGTACTTC. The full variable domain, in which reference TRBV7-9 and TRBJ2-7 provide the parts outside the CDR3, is DTGVSQNPRHKITKRGQNVTFRCDPISEHNRLYWYRQTLGQGPEFLTYFQNEAQLEKSRLLSDRFSAERPKGSFSTLEIQRTEQGDSAMYLCASSLGESSYEQYFGPGTRLTVT.

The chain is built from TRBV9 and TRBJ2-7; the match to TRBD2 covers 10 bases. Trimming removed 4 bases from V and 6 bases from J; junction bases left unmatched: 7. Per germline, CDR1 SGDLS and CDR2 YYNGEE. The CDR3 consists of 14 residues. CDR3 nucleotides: TGTGCCAGCAGCCCTATCGGGACTAGCGCCGAGCAGTACTTC. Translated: CASSPIGTSAEQYF. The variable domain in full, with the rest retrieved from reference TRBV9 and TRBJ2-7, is DSGVTQTPKHLITATGQRVTLRCSPRSGDLSVYWYQQSLDQGLQFLIQYYNGEERAKGNILERFSAQQFPDLHSELNLSSLELGDSALYFCASSPIGTSAEQYFGPGTRLTVT.

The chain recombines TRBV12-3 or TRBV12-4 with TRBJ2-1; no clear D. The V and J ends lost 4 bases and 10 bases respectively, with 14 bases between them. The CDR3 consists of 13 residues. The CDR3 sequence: CASSYTTEKEQFF. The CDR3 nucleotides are TGTGCCAGCAGTTACACGACGGAGAAAGAGCAGTTCTTC.